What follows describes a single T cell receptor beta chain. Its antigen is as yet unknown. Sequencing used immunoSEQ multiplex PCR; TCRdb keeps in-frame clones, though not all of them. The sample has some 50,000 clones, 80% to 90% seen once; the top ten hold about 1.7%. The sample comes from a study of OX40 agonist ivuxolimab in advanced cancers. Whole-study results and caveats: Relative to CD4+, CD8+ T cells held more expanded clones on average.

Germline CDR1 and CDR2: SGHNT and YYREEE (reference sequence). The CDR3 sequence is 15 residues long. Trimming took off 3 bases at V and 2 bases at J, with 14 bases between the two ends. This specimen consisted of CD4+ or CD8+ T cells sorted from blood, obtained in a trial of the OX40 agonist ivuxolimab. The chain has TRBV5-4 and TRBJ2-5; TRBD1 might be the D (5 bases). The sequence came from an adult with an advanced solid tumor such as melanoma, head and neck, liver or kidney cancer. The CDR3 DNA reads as TGTGCCAGCAGCTACTCTTACAGGACACAAGAGACCCAGTACTTC. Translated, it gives CASSYSYRTQETQYF.